The 18 T cell receptor beta chains reported below all come from one sample, sequenced in a study of T-cell memory formation after mild COVID-19. MiXCR was run by TCRdb on the 5' RACE reads, yielding one entry per CDR3 protein. This table holds roughly 340,000 distinct CDR3 sequences, 20% to 25% found once. The specimen sequenced was PBMCs or a T cell subset sorted from them (not recorded which). The receptors were gathered from a man between 18 and 35 years old who had mild COVID-19 (a few samples of this study predate the infection). Cell type and time point are not known.

This clonotype occurred a few times. The V and J genes are TRBV9 and TRBJ2-5; tentative D call: TRBD1 (5 bases). The CDR3 consists of 13 residues. The germline V and J ends were trimmed by 4 bases and 7 bases, with 14 bases remaining between them. Germline V gene sequence: CDR1 SGDLS, CDR2 YYNGEE. This chain's CDR3 is CASSPRYQGTQYF. DNA of the CDR3: TGTGCCAGCAGCCCTCGCTACCAGGGGACCCAGTACTTC.

At least ten counts were recorded for this clonotype. The CDR3 bases are TGTGCCAGCAGCCCGGGACGGATTGGAGGGGGCTACACCTTC. Protein: CASSPGRIGGGYTF. This chain joins TRBV5-5 and TRBJ1-2, with D possibly matching TRBD1 (5 bases). Trimming cost V 4 bases and J 8 bases, with 18 bases left between them. This CDR3 comprises 14 residues. CDR1 is SGHKS and CDR2 is YYEKEE in the germline V gene (reference sequence).

The chain uses TRBV30 and TRBJ1-2; no clear D gene. Trimming removed 0 bases from V and 5 bases from J, with 16 bases in between. CDR3 size: 15 residues. Germline V gene lookup returns CDR1 GTSNPN and CDR2 SVGIG (reference sequence). The CDR3, as DNA: TGTGCCTGGAGTGTATCCGGGGAGGGTGGATATGGCTACACCTTC. It translates to CAWSVSGEGGYGYTF.

This clonotype was seen repeatedly, ten times or more. This chain uses TRBV4-1 with TRBJ1-1; D gene ambiguous. With 1 base removed from V and 6 bases from J, the gap between germline ends came to 3 bases. The germline V gene encodes CDR1 MGHRA and CDR2 YSYEKL. This CDR3 has 11 residues. CDR3 in amino acids: CASSQGSEAFF. CDR3 DNA sequence: TGCGCCAGCAGCCAAGGGTCTGAAGCTTTCTTT.

The chain carries TRBV4-2 and TRBJ2-5; 11 bases align to TRBD2. Germline V CDR1 and CDR2: LGHNA, YNFKEQ. With 8 bases clipped from V and 3 bases from J, the junction kept 11 bases outside the gene matches. This CDR3 comprises 16 residues. CDR3 bases: TGTGCCAGCGCCGAGGTCCTAGCGGGGGGCAAAGAGACCCAGTACTTC. This translates into CASAEVLAGGKETQYF.

This chain links TRBV27 with TRBJ2-5; D is ambiguous. The germline V gene encodes CDR1 MNHEY and CDR2 SMNVEV (reference sequence). V was pared by 8 bases and J by 0 bases, with 10 bases between. CDR3 size: 13 residues. Written as DNA, the CDR3 is TGTGCCAGCCGTCGACGGTACCAAGAGACCCAGTACTTC. Its translation: CASRRRYQETQYF.

V gene TRBV7-8 combines with J gene TRBJ2-5, with TRBD1 identical over 9 bases. This CDR3 comprises 16 residues. With 4 bases clipped from V and 5 bases from J, the junction kept 11 bases outside the gene matches. Looked up from germline, CDR1 is SGHVS and CDR2 is FQNEAQ. CDR3 nucleotides: TGTGCCAGCAGCTCTCGGGACAGGGACTTTCTCGAGACCCAGTACTTC. As protein: CASSSRDRDFLETQYF.

This clonotype was seen once. The V gene is TRBV5-4, the J gene TRBJ2-2; 10 bases agree with TRBD2. Germline CDR1 is SGHNT and CDR2 is YYREEE (reference sequence). Trimming cost V 5 bases and J 4 bases; bases outside gene matches: 2. This CDR3 has 14 residues. The CDR3 DNA sequence: TGTGCCAGCAGGGCTAGCGGGGGCACCGGGGAGCTGTTTTTT. Translated, it gives CASRASGGTGELFF.

This clonotype was found a few times. The V call is TRBV3-1, the J call TRBJ2-1; 12 positions agree with TRBD1. Germline V gives CDR1 LGHDT, CDR2 YNNKEL (reference sequence). This CDR3 contains 16 residues. The V segment lost 1 base and the J segment 9 bases; nucleotides outside the gene matches: 7. The CDR3 loop reads CASSQGDRGLTGEQFF. For the CDR3, the DNA is TGTGCCAGCAGCCAAGGGGACAGGGGGCTGACGGGTGAGCAGTTCTTC.

This chain links TRBV7-9 with TRBJ1-4; the D is unclear. Trimming shortened V by 2 bases and J by 8 bases, and 12 bases separated the two germline ends. The V gene's germline CDR1 is SEHNR and CDR2 FQNEAQ (reference sequence). This CDR3 comprises 14 residues. This CDR3 reads CASSLSIGIEKLFF. CDR3 nucleotides: TGTGCCAGCAGCTTATCAATAGGGATCGAAAAACTGTTTTTT. Full variable domain (missing parts from reference TRBV7-9 and TRBJ1-4): DTGVSQNPRHKITKRGQNVTFRCDPISEHNRLYWYRQTLGQGPEFLTYFQNEAQLEKSRLLSDRFSAERPKGSFSTLEIQRTEQGDSAMYLCASSLSIGIEKLFFGSGTQLSVL.

This clonotype was detected a few times. The J gene is TRBJ2-1, the V gene TRBV6-2 or TRBV6-3, with 7 bases aligning to TRBD2. This CDR3 spans 11 amino acids. CDR1 and CDR2 from the germline V gene are MNHEY and SVGEGT. V gave up 5 bases and J gave up 12 bases; unmatched junction bases: 4. CDR3 in DNA: TGTGCCAGCAGTAGCTCGGGAGGGCAGTTCTTC. Protein sequence: CASSSSGGQFF.

CDR3 nucleotides: TGTGCCAGCAGCCAAGACGGGGAAACACCCCTCCACTTT. It codes for CASSQDGETPLHF. V and J are TRBV3-1 and TRBJ1-6; the D is unclear. This CDR3 has 13 residues. The V gene lost 0 bases and the J gene lost 11 bases, with 8 bases spanning the gap. CDR1 is LGHDT, CDR2 YNNKEL, per germline (reference sequence).

The rearrangement joins TRBV28 to TRBJ2-2; D possibly corresponds to TRBD2 (6 bases). The V end lost 3 bases, the J end lost 3 bases, and 14 bases lay between the germline ends. The CDR3 has 16 amino acids. Germline CDR1 and CDR2: MDHEN and SYDVKM. In nucleotides, the CDR3 is TGTGCCAGCAGTTTGGTGGCGGGGATATACACCGGGGAGCTGTTTTTT. Translating gives CASSLVAGIYTGELFF. The full variable domain, its missing parts supplied by reference TRBV28 and TRBJ2-2, is DVKVTQSSRYLVKRTGEKVFLECVQDMDHENMFWYRQDPGLGLRLIYFSYDVKMKEKGDIPEGYSVSREKKERFSLILESASTNQTSMYLCASSLVAGIYTGELFFGEGSRLTVL.

The chain uses TRBV7-2 and TRBJ1-5; 8 bases map to TRBD1. Losses at the gene ends were 4 bases for V and 6 bases for J; bases not matched to a gene: 8. The germline V gene has CDR1 SGHTA and CDR2 FQGNSA. The CDR3 runs to 15 residues. The CDR3 sequence is CASSSMGQAGQPQHF. In nucleotides, the CDR3 is TGTGCCAGCAGCTCCATGGGACAGGCTGGTCAGCCCCAGCATTTT.

The rearrangement links TRBV4-3 to TRBJ1-5, with a tentative D call TRBD1 (6 bases). The CDR3 spans 15 residues. Per the germline V gene, CDR1 is LGHNA and CDR2 is YSLEER. Trimming cost V 1 base and J 3 bases, with 10 bases left between them. CDR3 in amino acids: CASSQGRGPNQPQHF. Written as DNA, the CDR3 is TGCGCCAGCAGCCAAGGCCGGGGGCCCAATCAGCCCCAGCATTTT.

This clonotype was detected ten times or more. The chain employs TRBV12-3 or TRBV12-4 and TRBJ2-1, with 8 positions matching TRBD2. V was clipped by 3 bases and J by 4 bases; unmatched bases: 5. There are 15 residues in the CDR3. The CDR3 coding sequence is TGTGCCAGCAGTTTGCCTAGCGGGTCATACAATGAGCAGTTCTTC. Translating gives CASSLPSGSYNEQFF.

The chain recombines TRBV7-3 with TRBJ1-1; 7 bases are a match to TRBD1. Germline CDR1 is SGHTA and CDR2 is FQGTGA. The V gene end was trimmed by 5 bases and the J gene end by 4 bases; junction bases not matched to a gene: 7. This CDR3 is 14 amino acids long. CDR3 amino acids: CASSLFAGGTEAFF. CDR3 bases: TGTGCCAGCAGCCTCTTTGCAGGGGGCACTGAAGCTTTCTTT.

This chain joins TRBV5-1 and TRBJ1-2; maybe TRBD1 (6 bases). Trimming cost V 0 bases and J 3 bases, with 12 bases left between them. Germline values: CDR1 SGHRS, CDR2 YFSETQ. The CDR3 totals 15 residues. The CDR3 region is CASSLVETGDYGYTF. The CDR3 DNA follows: TGCGCCAGCAGCTTGGTCGAGACAGGAGACTATGGCTACACCTTC.